These T cell receptor beta chains were read from a single sample in a study of T cell changes during pregnancy in multiple sclerosis. TCRdb's copy holds only in-frame clones and misses some; the assay was immunoSEQ multiplex PCR. The sample lists approximately 68,000 clones, approximately 90% occurring once. The sequences come from peripheral blood, collected in the second trimester of pregnancy. These receptors all come from a female donor with multiple sclerosis, enrolled in a pregnancy study. Each CDR3 is given with its conserved first and last residue. Fields, in order: V gene, J gene, CDR3 protein.

TRBV6-5	TRBJ1-2	CASSRPQGLYGYTF
TRBV7-2	TRBJ2-5	CASSLTRGQETQYF
TRBV13	TRBJ1-2	CASSSGMRVTSGYTF
TRBV30	TRBJ1-4	CAWSVLRDRGLPTNEKLFF
TRBV27	TRBJ1-2	CASRAEGLYGYTF
TRBV7-2	TRBJ2-2	CASSFPGQGIWTGELFF
TRBV27	TRBJ1-2	CASSRGDTSYGYTF
TRBV5-1	TRBJ2-2	CASSLVLAGAGELFF
TRBV7-2	TRBJ2-3	CASSPITSSGTSKYF
TRBV6-5	TRBJ1-3	CASSYSGPSGNTIYF
TRBV25-1	TRBJ1-3	CASSGSRSYSGNTIYF
TRBV6-5	TRBJ1-6	CASSYEGGNSPLHF
TRBV19	TRBJ2-3	CASSIAPSSVDTQYF
TRBV18	TRBJ1-2	CASSPVAGALIYGYTF
TRBV4-3	TRBJ1-4	CASSQEWGLNIEEKLFF
TRBV6-6	TRBJ2-5	CASRLGQNQETQYF
TRBV11-2	TRBJ2-7	CASSLSVPRPAEQYF
TRBV18	TRBJ2-3	CASSPLGDRSTDTQYF
TRBV5-1	TRBJ2-3	CASSFTATTDTQYF
TRBV2	TRBJ2-5	CASSSQGVSQETQYF
TRBV19	TRBJ2-7	CASSQGTGISEQYF
TRBV7-9	TRBJ2-1	CASSLTSGSDNEQFF
TRBV30	TRBJ1-1	CAWSVGGEAFF
TRBV7-6	TRBJ2-3	CASSLGTSGTDTQYF
TRBV7-9	TRBJ2-1	CASSPLADYNEQFF
TRBV6-5	TRBJ2-7	CASRRSSYEQYF
TRBV6-1	TRBJ2-7	CASRAGQVSYEQYF
TRBV4-2	TRBJ2-3	CASSQDLAGKTDTQYF
TRBV7-9	TRBJ1-1	CASSLDSLKAFF
TRBV25-1	TRBJ2-3	CASSDSEGTDTQYF
TRBV7-9	TRBJ2-7	CASSLGRGGGFSYEQYF
TRBV7-6	TRBJ2-3	CASSQGQGGTDTQYF
TRBV18	TRBJ1-5	CASSPPGQGRPQHF
TRBV18	TRBJ2-5	CASSPNERETQYF
TRBV19	TRBJ1-1	CASSTTGTLMAAFF
TRBV18	TRBJ1-1	CASSPISRGNVEAFF